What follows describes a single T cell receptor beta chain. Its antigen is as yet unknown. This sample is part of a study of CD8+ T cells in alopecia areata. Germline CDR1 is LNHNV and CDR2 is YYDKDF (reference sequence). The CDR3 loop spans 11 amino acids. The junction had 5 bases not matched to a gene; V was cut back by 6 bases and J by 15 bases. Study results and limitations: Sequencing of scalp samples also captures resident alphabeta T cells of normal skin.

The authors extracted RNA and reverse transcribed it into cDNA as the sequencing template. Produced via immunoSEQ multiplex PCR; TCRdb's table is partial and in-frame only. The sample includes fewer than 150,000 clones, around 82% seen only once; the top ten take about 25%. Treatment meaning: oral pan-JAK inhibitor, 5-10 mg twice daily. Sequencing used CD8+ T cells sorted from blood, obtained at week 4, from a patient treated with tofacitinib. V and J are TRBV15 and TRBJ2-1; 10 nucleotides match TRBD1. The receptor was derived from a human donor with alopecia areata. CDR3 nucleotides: TGTGCCACCAGTCCGGGACAGGGGTCGTTCTTC. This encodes CATSPGQGSFF.